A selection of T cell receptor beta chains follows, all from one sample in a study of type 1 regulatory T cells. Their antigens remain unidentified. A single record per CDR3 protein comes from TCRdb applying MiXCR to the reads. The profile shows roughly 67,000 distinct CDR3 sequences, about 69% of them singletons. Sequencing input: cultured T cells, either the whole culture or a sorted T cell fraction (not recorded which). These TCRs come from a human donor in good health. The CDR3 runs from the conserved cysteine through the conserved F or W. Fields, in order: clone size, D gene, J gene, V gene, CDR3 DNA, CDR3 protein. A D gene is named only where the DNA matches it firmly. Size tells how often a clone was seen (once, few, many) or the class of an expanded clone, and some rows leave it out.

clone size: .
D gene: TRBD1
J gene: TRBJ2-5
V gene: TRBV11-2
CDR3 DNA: TGTGCCAGCAGCCTCGACAGGGGGCAAGAGACCCAGTACTTC
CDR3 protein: CASSLDRGQETQYF

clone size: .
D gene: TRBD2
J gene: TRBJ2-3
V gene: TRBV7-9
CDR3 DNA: TGTGCCAGCAGCTCCAGCGGGAGTACGGATACGCAGTATTTT
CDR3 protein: CASSSSGSTDTQYF

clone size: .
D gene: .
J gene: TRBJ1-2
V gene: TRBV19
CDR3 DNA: TGTGCCAGTAGTATAATGTTGGGGGAGTATGGCTACACCTTC
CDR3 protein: CASSIMLGEYGYTF

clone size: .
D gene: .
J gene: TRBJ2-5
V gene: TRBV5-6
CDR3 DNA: TGTGCCAGCAGCCCGCGAGTGGTAGGGGGAGAGACCCAGTACTTC
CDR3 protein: CASSPRVVGGETQYF

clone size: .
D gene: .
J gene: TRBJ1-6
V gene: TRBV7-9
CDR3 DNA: TGTGCCAGCAGCTTAATAACAGAGGATTCACCCCTCCACTTT
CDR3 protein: CASSLITEDSPLHF

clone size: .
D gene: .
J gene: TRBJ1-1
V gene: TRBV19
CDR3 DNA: TGTGCCAGTAGTGGGGCGAACACTGAAGCTTTCTTT
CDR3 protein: CASSGANTEAFF

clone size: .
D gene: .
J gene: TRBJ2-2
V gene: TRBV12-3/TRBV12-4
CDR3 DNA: TGTGCCAGCAGTTCCAGACTAGGCTTGGTAACCGGGGAGCTGTTTTTT
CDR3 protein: CASSSRLGLVTGELFF

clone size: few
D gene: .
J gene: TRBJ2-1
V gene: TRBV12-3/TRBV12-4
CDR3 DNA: TGTGCCAGCAGTGAACTCAAAAGCAGGTTCTTC
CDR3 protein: CASSELKSRFF

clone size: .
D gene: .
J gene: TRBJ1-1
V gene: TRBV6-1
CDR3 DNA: TGTGCCAGCAGTGAAGAGGGTGGGAACACTGAAGCTTTCTTT
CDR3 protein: CASSEEGGNTEAFF

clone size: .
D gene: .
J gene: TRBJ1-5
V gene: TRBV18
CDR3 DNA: TGTGCCAGCTCAGCGGGTATGAGCACCACCAATCAGCCCCAGCATTTT
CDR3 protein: CASSAGMSTTNQPQHF

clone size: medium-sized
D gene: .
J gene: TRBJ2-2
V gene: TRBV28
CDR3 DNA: TGTGCCAGCAGTACCGGGGAGCTGTTTTTT
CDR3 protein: CASSTGELFF